The clone carrying this TCR beta chain is deemed medium-sized. The antigen is not known. TCRdb redid the calling of the reads with MiXCR, one entry per CDR3 protein. The sample lists roughly 3,600 distinct CDR3 sequences, around 17% occurring once. The germline V gene encodes CDR1 MNHEY and CDR2 SVGAGI. V lost 10 bases to trimming and J lost 6 bases; unmatched junction nucleotides: 13. There are 15 residues in the CDR3. The sample comes from a study of liver allograft versus peripheral blood T cells. About the study: Comparisons were made between T cell receptor repertoires found in transplanted livers and those circulating in recipients' peripheral blood. General study findings and limits: Intragraft T cell receptor repertoires of liver allografts were reportedly distinct from those in peripheral blood.

This chain links TRBV6-5 with TRBJ2-1, with 9 bases lining up with TRBD2. The receptor was derived from a human patient who had a liver transplant. Certain T cells may be donor cells from the graft. The CDR3 DNA follows: TGTGCCATCACTGAAGCGGGAGGTGACGGCAATGAGCAGTTCTTC. It translates to CAITEAGGDGNEQFF.